The next 11 T cell receptor beta chains were all read from a single sample in a study of blood T cell repertoires in COVID-19. Libraries were prepared by immunoSEQ multiplex PCR; TCRdb keeps only in-frame clonotypes and omits some of them. Among about 200,000 clones listed, roughly four fifths were seen once. The material sequenced was peripheral blood. The receptors shown here come from a human donor with acute or convalescent COVID-19. The donor label of this sample is uncertain.

This chain joins TRBV11-2 and TRBJ2-2, with TRBD2 matching over 9 bases. There are 15 residues in the CDR3. CDR1 SGHAT and CDR2 FQNNGV come from the germline V gene. V lost 5 bases, J lost 2 bases, and 3 bases stayed unmatched. CDR3 DNA sequence: TGTGCCAGCAGCATCGGGACTAGCAACACCGGGGAGCTGTTTTTT. Translated: CASSIGTSNTGELFF.

The chain employs TRBV7-3 and TRBJ1-2; 9 bases map to TRBD1. Germline trimming cut 5 bases from V and 1 base from J; bases unmatched to any gene: 5. Germline CDR1 SGHTA, CDR2 FQGTGA. The length of the CDR3 is 15 residues. CDR3 DNA sequence: TGTGCCAGCAGCCCCGGGACAGGGAGTAACTATGGCTACACCTTC. This translates into CASSPGTGSNYGYTF. Together with reference TRBV7-3 and TRBJ1-2, the CDR3 gives the full variable domain: GAGVSQTPSNKVTEKGKYVELRCDPISGHTALYWYRQSLGQGPEFLIYFQGTGAADDSGLPNDRFFAVRPEGSVSTLKIQRTERGDSAVYLCASSPGTGSNYGYTFGSGTRLTVV.

This chain links TRBV5-4 with TRBJ2-1, with 7 bases fitting TRBD2. This CDR3 spans 15 amino acids. The V gene end was trimmed by 0 bases and the J gene end by 9 bases; junction bases not matched to a gene: 9. Germline V CDR1 and CDR2: SGHNT, YYREEE (reference sequence). The CDR3 DNA reads as TGTGCCAGCAGCTTGGCTAGCGGCAGGTCCACTGAGCAGTTCTTC. Amino acid sequence: CASSLASGRSTEQFF.

The J gene is TRBJ2-5, the V gene TRBV27; D not certain. V was shortened by 5 bases and J by 5 bases, with 6 bases between the two germline ends. Germline CDR1 and CDR2: MNHEY and SMNVEV (reference sequence). The CDR3 runs 11 residues. Here the CDR3 DNA reads TGTGCCAGCAGTAAAGCCGAGACCCAGTACTTC. Its protein is CASSKAETQYF.

This clone came up once. This chain uses TRBV29-1 with TRBJ1-1, with D tentatively TRBD1 (5 bases). V gave up 4 bases and J gave up 0 bases, with 24 bases separating them. This CDR3 is built from 18 residues. Per the germline V gene, CDR1 is SQVTM and CDR2 is ANQGSEA. The CDR3 sequence: CSVVSSGWAGGMNTEAFF. CDR3 nucleotide sequence: TGCAGCGTTGTGAGTTCTGGATGGGCCGGGGGGATGAACACTGAAGCTTTCTTT.

The rearrangement links TRBV7-3 to TRBJ2-1, with 7 bases that match TRBD2. Germline-derived CDR1 and CDR2 are SGHTA and FQGTGA. This CDR3 spans 13 amino acids. V trimming: 5 bases; J trimming: 9 bases; junction bases outside the gene matches: 7. Here the CDR3 reads CASSLGLGREQFF. The CDR3 coding sequence is TGTGCCAGCAGCCTCGGACTAGGCCGTGAGCAGTTCTTC.

V gene TRBV11-2 combines with J gene TRBJ2-5; 8 bases are shared with TRBD2. CDR3 length: 18 amino acids. Germline loops: CDR1 SGHAT, CDR2 FQNNGV. V shed 1 base and J 1 base; nucleotides not matched to a gene: 11. The DNA of the CDR3 is TGTGCCAGCAGCTTAGTAATGGCGGGAGGCAGGTTCCAAGAGACCCAGTACTTC. It yields the protein CASSLVMAGGRFQETQYF.

This clone showed up just once. The rearrangement joins TRBV28 to TRBJ1-4, with 9 bases aligning to TRBD1. Per the germline V gene, CDR1 is MDHEN and CDR2 is SYDVKM. The CDR3 is made up of 14 amino acids. With V trimmed by 4 bases and J by 6 bases, 3 bases remained unmatched. Here the CDR3 reads CASSSDRGDEKLFF. CDR3 nucleotide sequence: TGTGCCAGCAGTTCAGACAGGGGGGATGAAAAACTGTTTTTT.

The chain carries TRBV15 and TRBJ2-5; 9 bases are a match to TRBD2. The CDR3 covers 15 residues. The junction had 9 bases not matched to a gene; V was cut back by 4 bases and J by 6 bases. Germline values: CDR1 LNHNV, CDR2 YYDKDF (reference sequence). The CDR3 spells CATSISPGLAKTQYF. As DNA, the CDR3 is TGTGCCACCAGCATTTCACCGGGACTAGCAAAGACCCAGTACTTC.

The gene calls are TRBV5-4 and TRBJ1-4; D call uncertain. In germline, CDR1 is SGHNT, CDR2 YYREEE (reference sequence). V shed 4 bases and J shed 8 bases, with 15 bases lying between them. This CDR3 comprises 14 residues. Here the CDR3 reads CASSPGVSGEKLFF. The CDR3 nucleotides are TGTGCCAGCAGCCCCGGGGTCTCGGGAGAAAAACTGTTTTTT.

The chain combines TRBV19 with TRBJ1-2, with 7 bases that match TRBD1. J was trimmed by 13 bases and V by 5 bases; bases with no gene match: 13. The CDR3 runs 13 residues. Germline CDR1 is LNHDA and CDR2 is SQIVND (reference sequence). DNA for the CDR3: TGTGCCAGTAGTCCCGACGCGGGACAGTCGTCCACCTTC. Translating gives CASSPDAGQSSTF.